Below are 21 T cell receptor beta chains sequenced from a single sample in a study of cytomegalovirus exposure and HLA in healthy donors (dated by TCRdb to 2017 to 2019). The library was generated by the immunoSEQ multiplex PCR assay. For the multiplex PCR, a mixture combining 60 forward primers for TCR Vbeta segments and 13 reverse primers for TCR Jbeta segments was used. TCRdb obtained this table from immuneACCESS and retained in-frame rearrangements with V and J assigned. These tables miss some clones; where compared with another copy, unresolved V genes account for less than half of the shortfall, and the remainder is unexplained. In all, the sample holds some 150,000 clones, and approximately 84% of those were seen once. The ten largest clones capture about 1.4% of the sample. Sequencing was done on a sample of PBMCs. All receptors come from a man aged 25-45 years in good health and CMV-seropositive.

This clone was seen just once. Other DNA sequences in the sample encode the same CDR3. This chain links TRBV11-2 with TRBJ2-7; D is unclear. The CDR3 contains 14 residues. The ends were cut back, 1 base at V and 1 base at J, with 8 bases in the middle. In germline, CDR1 is SGHAT, CDR2 FQNNGV. The CDR3: CASSLVPGSYEQYF. The CDR3 nucleotides are TGTGCCAGCAGCTTAGTCCCAGGTTCCTACGAGCAGTACTTC.

This clone turned up a few times. J is TRBJ1-1 and V is TRBV2, with TRBD1 matching 8 bases. CDR1 and CDR2 from the germline V gene are SNHLY and FYNNEI. This CDR3 is 12 amino acids long. The trim removed 2 bases at V and 10 bases at J, leaving 3 bases unmatched. CDR3 amino acids: CASSETGGSAFF. CDR3 coding DNA: TGTGCCAGCAGTGAAACAGGGGGGTCAGCTTTCTTT.

This clone was counted between two and nine times. The chain uses TRBV7-6 and TRBJ2-5, with D hard to call. V was cut by 3 bases and J by 1 base, with 12 bases left in between. Per the germline V gene, CDR1 is SGHVS and CDR2 is FNYEAQ. This CDR3 comprises 15 residues. In DNA, the CDR3 is TGTGCCAGCAGCTTGGGCACAGTACTCCAAGAGACCCAGTACTTC. Its translation: CASSLGTVLQETQYF.

The rearrangement joins TRBV7-9 to TRBJ1-5, with a weak D call TRBD1 (5 bases). This CDR3 contains 15 residues. Germline CDR1 SEHNR, CDR2 FQNEAQ (reference sequence). V lost 4 bases to trimming and J lost 7 bases, with 17 bases between them. CDR3 protein: CASSYSLQEGQPQHF. CDR3 coding DNA: TGTGCCAGCAGCTATTCTTTACAGGAGGGACAGCCCCAGCATTTT.

This clone was seen only once. The rearrangement joins TRBV9 to TRBJ2-1; 8 positions match TRBD2. V lost 4 bases, J lost 5 bases, and 5 bases stayed unmatched. The CDR3 has 14 residues. The germline CDR1 and CDR2 sequences are SGDLS and YYNGEE. The CDR3 DNA sequence: TGTGCCAGCAGCCCGGGGGGGGCTAACAATGAGCAGTTCTTC. Amino acids: CASSPGGANNEQFF.

This clone was recorded only once. The rearrangement uses TRBV7-8 and TRBJ1-3; the match to TRBD1 covers 7 bases. Germline trimming cut 3 bases from V and 2 bases from J; bases unmatched to any gene: 1. The CDR3 length is 14 residues. In germline, CDR1 is SGHVS, CDR2 FQNEAQ. CDR3 protein: CASSLQGAGNTIYF. CDR3 DNA sequence: TGTGCCAGCAGCTTGCAGGGGGCTGGAAACACCATATATTTT.

The chain combines TRBV7-2 with TRBJ2-1; 10 nucleotides align to TRBD1. The ends lost 3 bases at V and 6 bases at J; junction bases unmatched: 2. The CDR3 extends over 14 amino acids. CDR1 and CDR2 (germline): SGHTA, FQGNSA. The chain's CDR3 is CASSFGTGVNEQFF. CDR3 coding DNA: TGTGCCAGCAGCTTCGGGACAGGGGTCAATGAGCAGTTCTTC.

The chain joins TRBV14 to TRBJ2-2, with D possibly being TRBD2 (6 bases). Germline-derived CDR1 and CDR2 are SGHDN and FVKESK. The CDR3 spans 13 residues. V was cut by 10 bases and J by 4 bases, with 13 bases left in between. The DNA for the CDR3 is TGTGCCACCAGGGAGGCGGGCACCGGGGAGCTGTTTTTT. Translation gives CATREAGTGELFF. The complete variable domain, with remaining parts taken from reference TRBV14 and TRBJ2-2, reads EAGVTQFPSHSVIEKGQTVTLRCDPISGHDNLYWYRRVMGKEIKFLLHFVKESKQDESGMPNNRFLAERTGGTYSTLKVQPAELEDSGVYFCATREAGTGELFFGEGSRLTVL.

This clone appeared a few times. Here the CDR3 reads CARRDQPQHF. CDR3 sequence (DNA): TGCGCCAGGAGAGATCAGCCCCAGCATTTT. J is TRBJ1-5 and V is TRBV10-1; D uncertain. The V and J ends lost 9 bases and 5 bases respectively, with 5 bases between them. Germline loops: CDR1 WNHNN, CDR2 SYGVQD (reference sequence). The CDR3 runs to 10 residues.

Remarks on this clone: Other DNA sequences of this sample code for an identical CDR3. This chain connects TRBV7-9 to TRBJ1-4; possible D gene TRBD1, 5 bases. CDR3 size: 15 residues. Trimming removed 5 bases from V and 3 bases from J, with 13 bases in between. CDR1 is SEHNR and CDR2 is FQNEAQ in the germline V gene (reference sequence). CDR3 in DNA: TGTGCCAGCAGCCTGCGGGGCCCTTCTAATGAAAAACTGTTTTTT. The encoded protein is CASSLRGPSNEKLFF.

The chain joins TRBV15 to TRBJ2-3; 11 nucleotides agree with TRBD2. From germline, CDR1 is LNHNV and CDR2 YYDKDF (reference sequence). V shed 2 bases, J shed 4 bases, and the junction held 8 bases outside the gene matches. The CDR3 is 17 amino acids. The CDR3 DNA is TGTGCCACCAGCAGACCCTCACTAGCGGGAGTATCAGATACGCAGTATTTT. It translates to CATSRPSLAGVSDTQYF.

This sequence joins TRBV7-8 and TRBJ1-3; D might be TRBD1 (5 bases). Trimming removed 5 bases at V and 2 bases at J, with 16 bases between. The CDR3 covers 16 residues. CDR1 SGHVS and CDR2 FQNEAQ come from the germline V gene. The CDR3 protein is CASSPGGNLAGNTIYF. In DNA form, the CDR3 reads TGTGCCAGCAGCCCGGGGGGGAATTTAGCTGGAAACACCATATATTTT. Complete variable domain (other parts from reference TRBV7-8 and TRBJ1-3): GAGVSQSPRYKVAKRGQDVALRCDPISGHVSLFWYQQALGQGPEFLTYFQNEAQLDKSGLPSDRFFAERPEGSVSTLKIQRTQQEDSAVYLCASSPGGNLAGNTIYFGEGSWLTVV.

The chain links TRBV7-9 to TRBJ2-1; TRBD1 is a possible D gene (6 bases). The CDR3 spans 15 residues. CDR1 is SEHNR and CDR2 is FQNEAQ in the germline V gene (reference sequence). V was pared by 4 bases and J by 5 bases, with 15 bases between. DNA for the CDR3: TGTGCCAGCAGCTCCGGACAGACCTTCGACAATGAGCAGTTCTTC. The encoded protein is CASSSGQTFDNEQFF.

The chain links TRBV6-1 to TRBJ2-1; 7 nucleotides match TRBD2. After removal of 1 base from V and 8 bases from J, the junction contained 5 bases not matched to a gene. This CDR3 is built from 14 residues. Per germline, CDR1 MNHNS and CDR2 SASEGT. The CDR3 sequence: CASSEGGSYYEQFF. CDR3 DNA sequence: TGTGCCAGCAGTGAAGGCGGGAGCTATTATGAGCAGTTCTTC.

The rearrangement links TRBV28 to TRBJ2-3; 8 bases are shared with TRBD1. The CDR3 runs to 15 residues. V shed 7 bases, J shed 1 base, and the junction held 7 bases outside the gene matches. Germline CDR1 is MDHEN and CDR2 is SYDVKM. CDR3 DNA: TGTGCCAGCAATTCAGGGGGCGCAGGCACAGATACGCAGTATTTT. Residues: CASNSGGAGTDTQYF. The full variable domain, in which reference TRBV28 and TRBJ2-3 provide the parts outside the CDR3, is DVKVTQSSRYLVKRTGEKVFLECVQDMDHENMFWYRQDPGLGLRLIYFSYDVKMKEKGDIPEGYSVSREKKERFSLILESASTNQTSMYLCASNSGGAGTDTQYFGPGTRLTVL.

The chain uses TRBV5-1 and TRBJ1-1, with unresolved D. The germline V and J ends were trimmed by 2 bases and 8 bases, with 13 bases remaining between them. Germline CDR1 and CDR2: SGHRS and YFSETQ. The CDR3 sequence is 13 residues long. The CDR3 here is CASSFEGEIEAFF. CDR3 DNA: TGCGCCAGCAGCTTCGAGGGAGAAATAGAAGCTTTCTTT.

Ten or more counts support this clone. V is TRBV2 and J is TRBJ1-1; D is possibly TRBD1 (6 bases). With 6 bases removed from V and 0 bases from J, the gap between germline ends came to 8 bases. The CDR3 is made up of 13 amino acids. Germline CDR1 reads SNHLY; CDR2 reads FYNNEI. This chain's CDR3 is CASSRGMNTEAFF. CDR3 sequence (DNA): TGTGCCAGCAGCAGGGGTATGAACACTGAAGCTTTCTTT. The variable domain in full, completed from reference TRBV2 and TRBJ1-1, reads EPEVTQTPSHQVTQMGQEVILRCVPISNHLYFYWYRQILGQKVEFLVSFYNNEISEKSEIFDDQFSVERPDGSNFTLKIRSTKLEDSAMYFCASSRGMNTEAFFGQGTRLTVV.

The genes are TRBV11-3 and TRBJ1-4, with D perhaps TRBD1 (5 bases). Germline loops: CDR1 SGHNT, CDR2 YENEEA. This CDR3 has 14 residues. With 6 bases removed from V and 6 bases from J, the gap between germline ends came to 14 bases. The CDR3 sequence: CASRSRRGDEKLFF. CDR3 nucleotide sequence: TGTGCCAGCAGGTCCAGGAGGGGTGATGAAAAACTGTTTTTT.

CDR3 nucleotide sequence: TGTGCCAGCAGTAGAACAGGGGCTACCTCCTACGAGCAGTACTTC. It yields the protein CASSRTGATSYEQYF. This chain links TRBV27 with TRBJ2-7, with 7 bases that match TRBD1. The V and J ends lost 5 bases and 0 bases, in that order; junction bases with no gene match: 7. Germline V gives CDR1 MNHEY, CDR2 SMNVEV (reference sequence). The CDR3 has 15 amino acids.

The chain combines TRBV5-1 with TRBJ2-7; 8 bases map to TRBD1. The germline V gene has CDR1 SGHRS and CDR2 YFSETQ. Trimming cost V 4 bases and J 5 bases; bases outside gene matches: 5. The CDR3 loop spans 13 amino acids. The CDR3 loop is CASSPDRVHEQYF. The DNA for the CDR3 is TGCGCCAGCAGCCCGGACAGGGTCCACGAGCAGTACTTC.

The table lists this clone with a count of one. The rearrangement uses TRBV7-8 and TRBJ1-2; TRBD1 is a possible D gene (5 bases). With 0 bases removed from V and 2 bases from J, the gap between germline ends came to 16 bases. The V gene's germline CDR1 is SGHVS and CDR2 FQNEAQ. The CDR3 is 17 residues long. In nucleotides, the CDR3 is TGTGCCAGCAGCTTAGCCCTAAAAGGGAAGGGGAACTATGGCTACACCTTC. Its translation: CASSLALKGKGNYGYTF.